This T cell receptor (beta chain) was identified during a study of cytomegalovirus exposure and HLA in healthy donors. Whole-study findings and limits: Earlier findings revealed that most TCR beta V segments proved productive either about 87% or about 30% of the time. A later analysis found that most CMV-associated TCR beta chains appeared HLA-restricted. Later findings reportedly placed an Asian-associated ancestry cluster below the roughly 700-donor mean for N-insertions.

Worth noting for this clone: What it binds is not known.

PCR employed 60 Vbeta and 13 Jbeta primers. Some clones are missing from TCRdb's copy, which holds only in-frame ones; the method was immunoSEQ multiplex PCR. This repertoire includes 150,000 to 200,000 clones. Germline CDR1 SGHVS, CDR2 FNYEAQ. Between the trimmed V and J ends, which lost 2 bases and 1 base, there was a span of 8 bases. The CDR3 runs 14 residues. This sequence originates from a woman under 30 in good health and CMV-seropositive. The rearrangement links TRBV7-6 to TRBJ2-5; possible D gene TRBD2, 5 bases. The sequenced sample was PBMCs. CDR3 protein: CASSLSRAQETQYF. The CDR3 DNA is TGTGCCAGCAGCTTATCGAGGGCCCAAGAGACCCAGTACTTC.